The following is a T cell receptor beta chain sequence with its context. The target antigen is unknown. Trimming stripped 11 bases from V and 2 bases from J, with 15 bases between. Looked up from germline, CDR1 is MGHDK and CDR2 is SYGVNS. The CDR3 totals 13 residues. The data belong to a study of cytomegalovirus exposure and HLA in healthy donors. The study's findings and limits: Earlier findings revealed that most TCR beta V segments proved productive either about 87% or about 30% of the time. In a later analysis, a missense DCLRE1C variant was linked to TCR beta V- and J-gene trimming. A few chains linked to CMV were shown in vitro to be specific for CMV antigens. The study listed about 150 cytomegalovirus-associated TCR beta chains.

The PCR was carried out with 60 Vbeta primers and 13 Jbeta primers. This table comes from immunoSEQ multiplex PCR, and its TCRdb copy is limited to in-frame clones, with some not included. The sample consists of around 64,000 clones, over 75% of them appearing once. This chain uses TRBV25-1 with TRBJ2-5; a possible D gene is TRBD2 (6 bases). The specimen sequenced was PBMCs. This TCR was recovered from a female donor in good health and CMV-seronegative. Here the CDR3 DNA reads TGTGCCGGTAGTCGTGGGACTCAAGAGACCCAGTACTTC. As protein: CAGSRGTQETQYF.